The next 3 T cell receptor beta chains were all read from a single sample in a study of shared clonotypes between healthy human individuals. Clones were sequenced by immunoSEQ multiplex PCR, and TCRdb holds only the in-frame ones, with some missing. In the table there are 2 million to 3 million clones, over 85% of which are singletons. The sample comprised naive CD4+ T cells from PBMCs. The subset here: CD45RA+ positively selected. The receptor set was obtained from a man aged 18-30 years in good health. Some clones in this sample may be carry-over from other donors' samples.

The V and J genes are TRBV18 and TRBJ2-7, with 7 bases lining up with TRBD2. The CDR3 length is 13 residues. The junction had 5 bases not matched to a gene; V was cut back by 5 bases and J by 4 bases. The V gene's germline CDR1 is KGHSH and CDR2 LQKENI. The CDR3 nucleotides are TGTGCCAGCTCAGAGGGAGGGTATTACGAGCAGTACTTC. It is translated as CASSEGGYYEQYF.

The count of this clone is one. The rearrangement joins TRBV5-1 to TRBJ2-5; D assignment may be TRBD1 or TRBD2 (5 bases each). The V gene's germline CDR1 is SGHRS and CDR2 YFSETQ. The CDR3 runs 15 residues. V was clipped by 0 bases and J by 5 bases, with 14 bases between them. In DNA form, the CDR3 reads TGCGCCAGCAGCTTGGTGGGGGATACTCTGGAGACCCAGTACTTC. Translating it yields CASSLVGDTLETQYF.

V and J are TRBV5-4 and TRBJ1-2; 7 bases are a match to TRBD1. Germline V gives CDR1 SGHNT, CDR2 YYREEE (reference sequence). Trimming removed 0 bases from V and 0 bases from J; junction bases left unmatched: 5. The CDR3 totals 16 residues. CDR3 amino acids: CASSLVFGTANYGYTF. CDR3 nucleotide sequence: TGTGCCAGCAGCTTGGTATTCGGGACAGCTAACTATGGCTACACCTTC.